One and the same sample provided the 5 T cell receptor beta chains below, sequenced in a study of molecular identifiers for immune sequencing clone quantification. TCRdb redid the calling of the PCR reads with MiXCR, one entry per CDR3 protein. The sample consists of hundreds of thousands of distinct CDR3 sequences, about 25% of them appearing once. Sequencing was done on a sample of naive CD8+ T cells from blood, with Jurkat cell RNA spiked in. Subset indicated: FACS-sorted CD8+CD4-CCR7+CD45RA+ naive T cells. All receptors derive from a human donor in good health. Some libraries in this study had Jurkat cell RNA spiked in.

Many counts were recorded for this clonotype. This chain joins TRBV5-1 and TRBJ2-1; 8 bases are shared with TRBD1. The germline gives CDR1 SGHRS, CDR2 YFSETQ. This CDR3 is built from 14 residues. Germline trimming cut 3 bases from V and 8 bases from J; bases unmatched to any gene: 7. CDR3 coding DNA: TGCGCCAGCAGCTACGGGACAGGACTGGATGAGCAGTTCTTC. Its translation is CASSYGTGLDEQFF. Full variable domain (outside the CDR3, taken from reference TRBV5-1 and TRBJ2-1): KAGVTQTPRYLIKTRGQQVTLSCSPISGHRSVSWYQQTPGQGLQFLFEYFSETQRNKGNFPGRFSGRQFSNSRSEMNVSTLELGDSALYLCASSYGTGLDEQFFGPGTRLTVL.

The rearrangement uses TRBV5-6 and TRBJ2-3; 11 nucleotides match TRBD2. The CDR3 is 16 amino acids. V lost 0 bases to trimming and J lost 3 bases; unmatched junction nucleotides: 3. Germline CDR1 SGHDT, CDR2 YYEEEE. The CDR3 spells CASSLALAGETDTQYF. The CDR3 DNA is TGTGCCAGCAGCTTGGCACTAGCGGGAGAAACAGATACGCAGTATTTT.

Notes on this clonotype: Since the CDR3 does not end with the conserved phenylalanine or tryptophan, this likely comes from a read error. The V and J genes are TRBV14 and TRBJ2-7, with 7 bases aligning to TRBD1. V trimming: 4 bases; J trimming: 0 bases; junction bases outside the gene matches: 9. CDR1 and CDR2 (germline): SGHDN, FVKESK. This CDR3 spans 16 amino acids. The CDR3 DNA follows: TGTGCCAGCAGCCGAGATTGGGACAGCAGCTCCTACGAGCAGTACCTC. Protein sequence: CASSRDWDSSSYEQYL.

About this clonotype: A much larger clone differs by one base, so this may be a read error. V usage is TRBV19 and J usage is TRBJ2-3; TRBD2 matches at 8 bases. CDR3 size: 18 residues. Per the germline V gene, CDR1 is LNHDA and CDR2 is SQIVND (reference sequence). Trimming removed 2 bases from V and 3 bases from J; junction bases left unmatched: 13. CDR3 sequence reads: CASSISSVPAGVTDTQYF. For the CDR3, the DNA is TGTGCCAGTAGTATATCTAGTGTACCAGCGGGAGTGACAGATACGCAGTATTTT.

This clonotype was recorded at least ten times. This sequence joins TRBV28 and TRBJ2-7, with a weak D call TRBD1 (6 bases). The germline gives CDR1 MDHEN, CDR2 SYDVKM. The CDR3 runs 15 residues. V lost 5 bases, J lost 5 bases, and 19 bases lay in between. The CDR3 coding sequence is TGTGCCAGCAGTCCCTATGAGCAGGGGAGCGACGAGCAGTACTTC. As protein: CASSPYEQGSDEQYF.